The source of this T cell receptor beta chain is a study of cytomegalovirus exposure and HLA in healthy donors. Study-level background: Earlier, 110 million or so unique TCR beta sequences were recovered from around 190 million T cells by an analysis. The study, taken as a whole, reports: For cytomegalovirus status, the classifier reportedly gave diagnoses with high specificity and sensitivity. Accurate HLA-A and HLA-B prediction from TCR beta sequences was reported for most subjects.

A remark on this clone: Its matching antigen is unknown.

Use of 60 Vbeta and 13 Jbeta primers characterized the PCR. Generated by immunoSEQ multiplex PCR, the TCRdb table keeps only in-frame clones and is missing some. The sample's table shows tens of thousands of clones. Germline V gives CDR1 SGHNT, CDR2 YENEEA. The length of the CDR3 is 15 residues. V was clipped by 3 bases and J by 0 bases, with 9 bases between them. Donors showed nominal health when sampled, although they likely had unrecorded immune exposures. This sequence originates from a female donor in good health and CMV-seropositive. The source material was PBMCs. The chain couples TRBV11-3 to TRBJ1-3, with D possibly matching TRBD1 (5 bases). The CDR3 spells CASSFATDSGNTIYF. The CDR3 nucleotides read TGTGCCAGCAGCTTTGCGACAGACTCTGGAAACACCATATATTTT.